This T cell receptor beta chain originates from a study of T cells in localized non-small cell lung cancer. Study-level points and caveats: Investigators sequenced only a single tumor region, leaving heterogeneity possible. Patients showing higher blood T cell density tended to see longer overall survival. Uninvolved adjacent lung showed higher T cell clonality than tumor. Within adjacent lung there appeared a median around 55 of the top 100 tumor clones.

Points on this clone: Its antigen is not known.

This CDR3 has 14 residues. Germline V gene sequence: CDR1 SGHDT, CDR2 YYEEEE. V lost 1 base, J lost 6 bases, and 11 bases lay in between. Sequencing was performed with immunoSEQ multiplex PCR; in TCRdb, only in-frame clones are kept and a portion is missing. The table lists 25,000 to 35,000 clones, about 80% of them singletons, with 15% to 20% in the top ten. The TCR was taken from a male donor older than 55 with stage III squamous cell lung carcinoma. Sequencing used peripheral blood, obtained before any cancer treatment. V usage is TRBV5-6 and J usage is TRBJ2-4, with unresolved D. CDR3 residues: CASSLLTPGNIQYF. In DNA form, the CDR3 reads TGTGCCAGCAGCTTGTTAACCCCGGGAAACATTCAGTACTTC.